Below, 26 T cell receptor beta chains from the same sample are listed, as sequenced in a study of T cell responses to AZD1222 COVID-19 vaccine. Generated by immunoSEQ multiplex PCR, the TCRdb table keeps only in-frame clones and is missing some. The sample shows 75,000 to 85,000 clones, 87% of them seen only once. Sequencing was performed on peripheral blood, taken on day 0 of AZD1222 vaccination. Receptor source: an adult in good health.

The chain is built from TRBV7-3 and TRBJ2-1; 8 bases align to TRBD2. CDR1 and CDR2 from the germline V gene are SGHTA and FQGTGA. The CDR3 loop spans 14 amino acids. Trimming at V came to 3 bases and at J to 4 bases, leaving 2 bases not matched to a gene. CDR3 residues: CASSFSGIYNEQFF. The DNA of the CDR3 is TGTGCCAGCAGCTTTAGCGGGATATACAATGAGCAGTTCTTC. The entire variable domain, with the rest obtained from reference TRBV7-3 and TRBJ2-1, is as follows: GAGVSQTPSNKVTEKGKYVELRCDPISGHTALYWYRQSLGQGPEFLIYFQGTGAADDSGLPNDRFFAVRPEGSVSTLKIQRTERGDSAVYLCASSFSGIYNEQFFGPGTRLTVL.

The chain uses TRBV11-2 and TRBJ1-2, with 7 positions matching TRBD1. With V trimmed by 2 bases and J by 3 bases, 6 bases remained unmatched. This CDR3 contains 15 residues. Germline V gene lookup returns CDR1 SGHAT and CDR2 FQNNGV. The CDR3 spells CASSLSRGGDYGYTF. The DNA of the CDR3 is TGTGCCAGCAGCTTATCCAGGGGGGGTGACTATGGCTACACCTTC.

The rearrangement joins TRBV7-9 to TRBJ2-7; D gene ambiguous. The V and J ends lost 8 bases and 2 bases respectively, with 10 bases between them. This CDR3 has 12 residues. CDR1 SEHNR and CDR2 FQNEAQ come from the germline V gene (reference sequence). The DNA for the CDR3 is TGTGCCAGCTCACCAGGTACCTACGAGCAGTACTTC. This sequence encodes CASSPGTYEQYF.

The chain combines TRBV9 with TRBJ2-7; a possible D gene is TRBD2 (6 bases). The V gene's germline CDR1 is SGDLS and CDR2 YYNGEE. The CDR3 runs to 15 residues. The V end was cut by 4 bases, the J end by 6 bases, with 20 bases between. The CDR3 is CASSPNPSVTGEQYF. As DNA, the CDR3 is TGTGCCAGCAGCCCCAACCCTAGCGTAACTGGCGAGCAGTACTTC.

The gene calls are TRBV19 and TRBJ1-1; D not resolved. This CDR3 spans 14 amino acids. Per the germline V gene, CDR1 is LNHDA and CDR2 is SQIVND (reference sequence). The V end was cut by 2 bases, the J end by 2 bases, with 9 bases between. The CDR3 nucleotides are TGTGCCAGTAGTATAAACGGAAAAAACACTGAAGCTTTCTTT. It specifies CASSINGKNTEAFF.

This clone has only a few counts. V usage is TRBV11-1 and J usage is TRBJ2-1; D not certain. Per the germline V gene, CDR1 is SGHAT and CDR2 is FQDESV (reference sequence). V was shortened by 0 bases and J by 6 bases, with 6 bases between the two germline ends. This CDR3 is 13 amino acids long. The CDR3 DNA reads as TGTGCCAGCAGCTTAGCGGGATTCAATGAGCAGTTCTTC. Translation: CASSLAGFNEQFF.

V usage is TRBV28 and J usage is TRBJ1-2, with D possibly matching TRBD1 (6 bases). The germline gives CDR1 MDHEN, CDR2 SYDVKM. This CDR3 is 14 amino acids long. V was cut by 8 bases and J by 0 bases, with 13 bases left in between. The DNA for the CDR3 is TGTGCCAGCTCACAGGGCAGCACTAACTATGGCTACACCTTC. This gives the protein CASSQGSTNYGYTF.

This clone turned up a few times. The J gene is TRBJ1-6, the V gene TRBV5-6, with D maybe TRBD1 (5 bases). This CDR3 contains 14 residues. With 7 bases removed from V and 7 bases from J, the gap between germline ends came to 15 bases. CDR1 is SGHDT and CDR2 is YYEEEE in the germline V gene. The CDR3 bases are TGTGCCAGCCGGGGCGGGGGGACGAATTCACCCCTCCACTTT. It codes for CASRGGGTNSPLHF.

The chain employs TRBV30 and TRBJ1-4; a weak D match, TRBD1 (5 bases). With 0 bases removed from V and 7 bases from J, the gap between germline ends came to 9 bases. Germline-derived CDR1 and CDR2 are GTSNPN and SVGIG (reference sequence). This CDR3 contains 13 residues. The CDR3 nucleotides read TGTGCCTGGAGTGTACGGGGCGCTGAAAAACTGTTTTTT. Amino acids: CAWSVRGAEKLFF.

V usage is TRBV7-2 and J usage is TRBJ2-2; 8 bases are shared with TRBD2. V dropped 1 base and J dropped 6; count of bases not matched to a gene: 4. The CDR3 runs to 15 residues. Looked up from germline, CDR1 is SGHTA and CDR2 is FQGNSA. The CDR3 region is CASSLGGRKSGELFF. The CDR3 nucleotides are TGTGCCAGCAGCTTAGGCGGGAGGAAGTCCGGGGAGCTGTTTTTT.

J is TRBJ1-3 and V is TRBV4-1; tentative D call: TRBD1 (5 bases). V was clipped by 3 bases and J by 4 bases, with 16 bases between them. The CDR3 is 16 amino acids. Germline CDR1 is MGHRA and CDR2 is YSYEKL. The CDR3 DNA follows: TGCGCCAGCAGCCACCCTACAGGTTCAGGAGGAAACACCATATATTTT. The encoded protein is CASSHPTGSGGNTIYF.

The chain joins TRBV19 to TRBJ1-4; 7 bases line up with TRBD1. The germline V gene encodes CDR1 LNHDA and CDR2 SQIVND (reference sequence). This CDR3 region has 14 residues. V shed 10 bases, J shed 8 bases, and the junction held 13 bases outside the gene matches. CDR3 sequence (DNA): TGTGCCACCACTGACAGGGATAGACAGGAAAAACTGTTTTTT. Its translation is CATTDRDRQEKLFF.

This sequence joins TRBV28 and TRBJ1-2, with D unclear. The CDR3 is 14 residues long. With 7 bases removed from V and 4 bases from J, the gap between germline ends came to 16 bases. CDR1 and CDR2 (germline): MDHEN, SYDVKM. The CDR3, as DNA: TGTGCCAGCAAAGCCAGCGAGATTATCTATGGCTACACCTTC. Residues: CASKASEIIYGYTF.

The chain links TRBV4-2 to TRBJ2-7; 11 bases map to TRBD1. In germline, CDR1 is LGHNA, CDR2 YNFKEQ. The CDR3 runs to 18 residues. Trimming at V came to 1 base and at J to 2 bases, leaving 10 bases not matched to a gene. The CDR3 DNA sequence: TGTGCCAGCAGCCAAGGACCGGACCGGGACAGGGGGGCCTACGAGCAGTACTTC. It is translated as CASSQGPDRDRGAYEQYF.

The CDR3 sequence: CASSQGIGKLFF. The CDR3 DNA reads as TGTGCCAGCAGCCAGGGTATCGGAAAACTGTTTTTT. This chain joins TRBV6-2 or TRBV6-3 and TRBJ1-4, with D possibly TRBD1 on 5 matching bases. CDR3 length: 12 residues. V lost 6 bases and J 10 bases, leaving 12 bases between the germline ends. Per germline, CDR1 MNHEY and CDR2 SVGEGT.

This clone was detected only a few times. The V and J genes are TRBV5-4 and TRBJ1-6, with TRBD1 as a possible D gene (5 bases). From germline, CDR1 is SGHNT and CDR2 YYREEE (reference sequence). Between the trimmed V and J ends, which lost 4 bases and 9 bases, there was a span of 17 bases. CDR3 length: 15 amino acids. The CDR3 DNA reads as TGTGCCAGCAGCCCCACAACAGGATTCAGTTCACCCCTCCACTTT. This translates into CASSPTTGFSSPLHF. Full variable domain (missing parts from reference TRBV5-4 and TRBJ1-6): ETGVTQSPTHLIKTRGQQVTLRCSSQSGHNTVSWYQQALGQGPQFIFQYYREEENGRGNFPPRFSGLQFPNYSSELNVNALELDDSALYLCASSPTTGFSSPLHFGNGTRLTVT.

This clone turned up a few times. The chain links TRBV3-1 (or the pseudogene TRBV3-2) to TRBJ1-2; maybe TRBD1 (6 bases). The CDR3 covers 13 residues. Between the trimmed V and J ends, which lost 7 bases and 5 bases, there was a span of 14 bases. CDR1 is LGHDT, CDR2 YNNKEL, per germline (reference sequence). This chain's CDR3 is CASTSEGDYGYTF. The CDR3 bases are TGTGCCAGCACCAGTGAGGGGGATTATGGCTACACCTTC.

V gene TRBV11-2 combines with J gene TRBJ1-6, with 10 bases aligning to TRBD1. V shed 5 bases and J 9 bases; nucleotides not matched to a gene: 1. Germline CDR1 is SGHAT and CDR2 is FQNNGV. The CDR3 runs to 13 residues. Written as DNA, the CDR3 is TGTGCCAGCAGCCGGGACAGGGGTTCACCCCTCCACTTT. Its protein is CASSRDRGSPLHF. The entire variable domain, with the rest obtained from reference TRBV11-2 and TRBJ1-6, is as follows: EAGVAQSPRYKIIEKRQSVAFWCNPISGHATLYWYQQILGQGPKLLIQFQNNGVVDDSQLPKDRFSAERLKGVDSTLKIQPAKLEDSAVYLCASSRDRGSPLHFGNGTRLTVT.

The rearrangement joins TRBV19 to TRBJ1-2, with TRBD1 identical over 8 bases. V lost 0 bases and J lost 7; bases outside the gene matches: 7. CDR1 and CDR2 from the germline V gene are LNHDA and SQIVND (reference sequence). This CDR3 comprises 15 residues. The CDR3 loop reads CASSIDQGAPVGYTF. CDR3 DNA: TGTGCCAGTAGTATAGATCAGGGGGCGCCGGTTGGCTACACCTTC. Drawing the rest from reference TRBV19 and TRBJ1-2, the complete variable domain is DGGITQSPKYLFRKEGQNVTLSCEQNLNHDAMYWYRQDPGQGLRLIYYSQIVNDFQKGDIAEGYSVSREKKESFPLTVTSAQKNPTAFYLCASSIDQGAPVGYTFGSGTRLTVV.

This chain joins TRBV25-1 and TRBJ1-2; no reliable D call. CDR3 length: 14 amino acids. Germline assignment: CDR1 MGHDK and CDR2 SYGVNS. Trimming removed 6 bases from V and 1 base from J, with 12 bases in between. The CDR3 DNA is TGTGCCAGCAGCGCTAACAGCTTTAACTATGGCTACACCTTC. Translated, it gives CASSANSFNYGYTF.

This clone was seen only once. The chain uses TRBV2 and TRBJ1-1, with 9 nucleotides matching TRBD1. The CDR3 runs to 13 residues. Trimming cost V 8 bases and J 1 base; bases outside gene matches: 2. Germline-derived CDR1 and CDR2 are SNHLY and FYNNEI. The CDR3 DNA reads TGTGCCAGCCGGACAGGGGAGAACACTGAAGCTTTCTTT. Translation: CASRTGENTEAFF. Combining the CDR3 with reference TRBV2 and TRBJ1-1 gives the whole variable domain EPEVTQTPSHQVTQMGQEVILRCVPISNHLYFYWYRQILGQKVEFLVSFYNNEISEKSEIFDDQFSVERPDGSNFTLKIRSTKLEDSAMYFCASRTGENTEAFFGQGTRLTVV.

The J gene is TRBJ1-3, the V gene TRBV4-1; D gene ambiguous. This CDR3 is built from 16 residues. The germline CDR1 and CDR2 sequences are MGHRA and YSYEKL. V gave up 0 bases and J gave up 0 bases, with 9 bases separating them. CDR3 residues: CASSQEGLTSGNTIYF. The CDR3 nucleotides are TGCGCCAGCAGCCAAGAAGGCCTTACCTCTGGAAACACCATATATTTT.

This chain uses TRBV5-5 with TRBJ2-7, with a possible D match to TRBD2 (6 bases). V was pared by 2 bases and J by 2 bases, with 11 bases between. The CDR3 consists of 14 residues. Germline CDR1 is SGHKS and CDR2 is YYEKEE (reference sequence). The CDR3 bases are TGTGCCAGCAGCTTATCAGCGGGCACCTACGAGCAGTACTTC. Translated: CASSLSAGTYEQYF.

The J gene is TRBJ2-7, the V gene TRBV6-6; D may be TRBD1 (6 bases). This CDR3 has 12 amino acids. CDR1 is MNHNY, CDR2 SVGAGI, per germline (reference sequence). Between the trimmed V and J ends, which lost 9 bases and 5 bases, there was a span of 14 bases. The CDR3 reads CASTRDRNEQYF. The CDR3 nucleotides read TGTGCCAGTACCCGAGACAGGAACGAGCAGTACTTC.

CDR3 protein: CASSLLLQETQYF. The CDR3 DNA reads as TGTGCCAGCAGCTTACTACTGCAAGAGACCCAGTACTTC. V is TRBV11-2 and J is TRBJ2-5; D gene unclear. Germline V CDR1 and CDR2: SGHAT, FQNNGV. This CDR3 spans 13 amino acids. Trimming removed 2 bases from V and 2 bases from J, with 6 bases in between.

The chain joins TRBV5-1 to TRBJ2-7, with D unresolved. Germline V CDR1 and CDR2: SGHRS, YFSETQ. The CDR3 has 12 amino acids. With 0 bases removed from V and 5 bases from J, the gap between germline ends came to 6 bases. The chain's CDR3 is CASSLAGHEQYF. The CDR3 nucleotides are TGCGCCAGCAGCTTGGCCGGGCACGAGCAGTACTTC.